The entry that follows covers one T cell receptor (beta chain) sequence. What it binds is unknown. This sample stems from a study of T cells expressing NK-cell markers. Across the whole study: Just one sequenced donor of eight was HCMV-seronegative, while seven were seropositive. Study findings and constraints: Whether expanded NKG2C-expressing T cell clones recognize HCMV is unknown. NKG2C+ dominant clonotypes from more than 5 donors made up roughly 1.0-7.0% of CD8+ T cells. A few donors likewise had their CD3+CD56-NKG2C+ fraction led by these clonotypes.

TCRdb reprocessed the 5' RACE reads and stores each CDR3 protein as one record, lacking DNA. This table holds a few hundred thousand distinct CDR3 sequences. This CDR3 has 14 residues. Germline loops: CDR1 SEHNR, CDR2 FQNEAQ (reference sequence). Sequenced material: blood T cells: a sorted CD56 or NKG2C T cell subset, CD4+ or CD8+ T cells, or bulk PBMC T cells (not recorded which). V gene TRBV7-9 combines with J gene TRBJ1-2. The origin of this receptor is a woman between 50 and 59 years old in good health. The CDR3 loop reads CASSPEGRRRGYTF.